This T cell receptor (beta chain) was recovered during a study of blood T cells in healthy people across ages (dated by TCRdb to the mid-2010s). General notes on the study: In model experiments, template switching captured roughly one uniquely barcoded TCR beta cDNA molecule for every two T cells. Age-related changes in TCR beta repertoire diversity were measured in the study by deep sequencing normalized with unique cDNA molecular identifiers. The donors were split into four age groups: young (average 16 years), middle-aged (nearly 40), aged (around 67) and long-lived (about 82). To avoid experimental bias, donors of different ages were spread randomly across the sequencing lanes. For two donors (one aged 18 to 29 and one aged 80 or older), the study analyzed two additional independent replicas of 1 million unique cDNA reads from the same blood draw. Broader findings and caveats from the paper: Because the CMV infection status of the donors was unknown, age-related changes in expanded clonotypes may potentially have been confounded. As age increased, observed TCR beta diversity per million T cells dropped in a roughly linear way, and a significant reduction was already evident by age approximately 40. Bulk unsorted PBMC profiling prevented conclusive comparison of naive and antigen-experienced compartments. Observed TCR beta diversity correlated strongly with the percentage of naive T cells measured by flow cytometry. Compared with the aged group, more naive CD4+ T cells, fewer expanded clones and increased TCR diversity were shown by the long-lived group, suggesting age selection. Estimates of total diversity based on one million sequenced T cells were considered lower bounds and underestimates.

Library generation was performed with 5' RACE. For sequencing, an Illumina HiSeq 2500 was employed. A second PCR of about 7 to 12 cycles was performed with a sample-barcoded 5' primer and a J-beta primer mix. Each TCR beta cDNA molecule received a unique molecular identifier from a template-switch 5' adaptor carrying 12 random nucleotides. Each sample yielded at least 2.5 million CDR3-containing paired-end reads. The Mint cDNA synthesis kit, primed by a TRBC-specific oligonucleotide, was used to synthesize first-strand cDNA from all RNA. After uracil-DNA glycosylase treatment, a first 18-cycle PCR used universal primers M1SS and BC2_uni_R on all cDNA. Regarding the original processing steps: Each sample was normalized by randomly selecting 1 million high-quality reads, each carrying a distinct molecular identifier. Reads sharing molecular identifiers were discarded rather than binned into consensus sequences. MiTCR, with a Q25 quality threshold and the strictest error-elimination algorithm, was used for CDR3 identification, clonotype clustering and error correction. A nonparametric unseen species model with Euler transformation was used to estimate lower-bound total TCR beta diversity. TCRdb reran the public reads through fastp at Q25 and MiXCR, keeping productive beta chains. Here each entry gathers all rows of one CDR3 protein and keeps the most common genes and DNA. TCRdb's processing, not the study's, gives the V and J calls here. In this sample the table shows some 1.1 million distinct CDR3 sequences, under 40% of which occur a single time. The leading ten clones occupy less than 15% of the sample.

Donors were 35 to 40 systemically healthy Caucasian individuals from Russia aged about 6 to 100 years. Each donor gave about 9.7 milliliters of peripheral blood, drawn into EDTA-treated Vacutainer tubes. Ficoll-Paque density-gradient centrifugation was used to isolate PBMCs, with at least 7 million per sample. Total RNA, at least 6 micrograms per sample, was extracted from PBMCs with Trizol reagent. Naive CD45RAhigh/CD27high T cell percentages were measured by flow cytometry on a PBMC aliquot from every donor. Comments on this clonotype: What this receptor recognizes is not known. Base qualities are not provided; no much larger clone lies one nucleotide away.

Unmatched junction bases come to 7, with V trimmed by 4 bases and J by 8 bases. From cysteine to phenylalanine, the CDR3 is 14 amino acids long. Left in the record is the CDR3 DNA by itself, 42 bases read in frame from the first base. According to the germline V gene, CDR1 reads SGHRS and CDR2 reads YFSETQ. The chain is encoded by TRBV5-1 joined to TRBJ1-1, and TRBD1 aligns with 11 junction nucleotides. The sample comprised blood. The receptor was isolated from a man between 18 and 35 years old in good health. CDR3 region: CASSKDRGLSEAFF. The sequenced DNA: TGCGCCAGCAGCAAGGACAGGGGGCTCTCGGAAGCTTTCTTT.